The TCR beta chain under discussion was sequenced for a study of shared clonotypes between healthy human individuals. Findings and caveats of the study: A handful of donors had roughly 5% of their naive CD4 clonotypes in common. Having only a few donors restricted how much genetic and exposure-history diversity was captured. Sequencing depth was a factor that was expected to affect clonotype sharing among donors.

Only in-frame clones appear in the TCRdb table, and some are missing; sequencing was by immunoSEQ multiplex PCR. The table records 950,000 to 1,300,000 clones, roughly 80% of them present only once. CDR3 size: 13 residues. The V gene lost 4 bases and the J gene lost 4 bases, with 13 bases spanning the gap. CDR1 is GTSNPN, CDR2 SVGIG, per germline (reference sequence). This clone was seen a handful of times. Its target is not known. The chain has TRBV30 and TRBJ1-1; D not certain. This receptor was identified in a man aged 18 to 30 in good health. The sequencing sample was made of memory CD4+ T cells sorted from blood. As for subset: CD45RA-negative fraction. The CDR3 DNA sequence: TGTGCCTGGAAGCAGGCGAAGGGCACTGAAGCTTTCTTT. This gives the protein CAWKQAKGTEAFF.